These T cell receptor beta chains were read from a single sample in a study of blood T cells in healthy people across ages. MiXCR, applied by TCRdb to the 5' RACE reads, yields one record per CDR3 protein. The repertoire includes around 850,000 distinct CDR3 sequences, around 36% of them detected once, and roughly 13% sits in the top ten. Sequenced sample: blood. The receptors here all came from a man aged 18 to 30 in good health. CDR3s include the opening cysteine and the closing phenylalanine or tryptophan. D genes are given only for firm matches. Expanded clones get a size class; other rows say once, few or many, or leave the size out.

V gene	J gene	D gene	clone size	CDR3 DNA	CDR3 protein
TRBV19	TRBJ2-1	TRBD1	.	TGTGCCAGTCTCGGGGACAGATACAATGAGCAGTTCTTC	CASLGDRYNEQFF
TRBV5-1	TRBJ1-6	.	many	TGCGCCAGCAGCTTGGGCGAGAATTCACCCCTCCACTTT	CASSLGENSPLHF
TRBV6-6	TRBJ1-2	.	.	TGTGCCAGCAGTCCGGGGGGAGGGAGCACTAACTATGGCTACACCTTC	CASSPGGGSTNYGYTF
TRBV4-1	TRBJ1-1	.	few	TGCGCCAGCAGCCATAATCAAGGGCGCGGAACTGAAGCTTTCTTT	CASSHNQGRGTEAFF
TRBV5-1	TRBJ2-3	TRBD2	.	TGCGCCAGCGGACAACTTCCGGGACTAGCGGGGGGGCAGATAGATACGCAGTATTTT	CASGQLPGLAGGQIDTQYF
TRBV6-6	TRBJ2-1	.	many	TGTGCCAGCAGCCGAACAGGCTACAATGAGCAGTTCTTC	CASSRTGYNEQFF
TRBV6-2/TRBV6-3	TRBJ1-4	.	.	TGTGCCAGCAGCCCCCCCGGCAGACTTAATGAAAAACTGTTTTTT	CASSPPGRLNEKLFF
TRBV5-5	TRBJ2-5	TRBD2	.	TGTGCCAGCAGCTTCGGGGAGGCTAGCGGTAAAGAGACCCAGTACTTC	CASSFGEASGKETQYF
TRBV4-3	TRBJ1-1	.	few	TGCGCCAGCAGCCAAGGTCTCCCGGGGCTCGGTGAAGCTTTCTTT	CASSQGLPGLGEAFF
TRBV4-2	TRBJ2-3	TRBD2	.	TGTGCCAGCAGCCAGCCGGATCTAGCGGGGATGGGAGATACGCAGTATTTT	CASSQPDLAGMGDTQYF
TRBV15	TRBJ1-1	.	.	TGTGCCACCAGCAGAGTTATTTCAGGGCCTGAAGCTTTCTTT	CATSRVISGPEAFF
TRBV12-3/TRBV12-4	TRBJ2-3	.	.	TGTGCCAGCCGTTTATCGCAGGGACGTTTGGGAGATACGCAGTATTTT	CASRLSQGRLGDTQYF
TRBV6-5	TRBJ1-1	.	.	TGTGCCAGCAGTTACTCGAGGGAGGGCCTTGATAATAAGGCTTTCTTT	CASSYSREGLDNKAFF
TRBV20-1	TRBJ1-1	TRBD1	.	TGCAGTGCGCCGGACAGGGGCGCTGAAGCTTTCTTT	CSAPDRGAEAFF
TRBV9	TRBJ1-2	.	many	TGTGCCAGCAGCAACCGCGCGGGGGAACAGTATGTCGATGGCTACACCTTC	CASSNRAGEQYVDGYTF
TRBV20-1	TRBJ2-3	.	many	TGCAGTGCCATGACTTTAGATACGCAGTATTTT	CSAMTLDTQYF
TRBV27	TRBJ1-6	TRBD1	few	TGTGCCAGCAGTTTGAAAGGGGGCGGGAGCTCCTATAATTCACCCCTCCACTTT	CASSLKGGGSSYNSPLHF
TRBV29-1	TRBJ2-3	.	many	TGCAGCGTTGAATTTCGCGGGGCGAGCACAGATACGCAGTATTTT	CSVEFRGASTDTQYF
TRBV11-2	TRBJ2-5	.	.	TGTGCCAGCAGAGCCAGAGGTGCGTCCCAAGAGACCCAGTACTTC	CASRARGASQETQYF
TRBV6-1	TRBJ2-1	TRBD1	.	TGTGCCAGCAGGCGAAGAGACAGGGGTTCCCTAATAGGTGAGCAGTTCTTC	CASRRRDRGSLIGEQFF
TRBV25-1	TRBJ1-2	.	.	TGTGCCAGCAGTGAATGGGGAGGGGACTATGGCTACACCTTC	CASSEWGGDYGYTF
TRBV12-3/TRBV12-4	TRBJ1-2	TRBD1	.	TGTGCCAGCAGTTTAATGGGACAGGGGAGTTGGGTCTATGGCTACACCTTC	CASSLMGQGSWVYGYTF
TRBV7-9	TRBJ2-7	.	few	TGTGCCAGCAGCTTAGCTGGGACAATCAACAACTACGAGCAGTACTTC	CASSLAGTINNYEQYF
TRBV5-5	TRBJ2-3	.	few	TGTGCCAGCAGCTTGAATAGCCAAAGACGGGTAGATACGCAGTATTTT	CASSLNSQRRVDTQYF
TRBV5-1	TRBJ2-3	TRBD1	many	TGCGCCAGCAGCAGGGGACAGGAGTTCTTCACAGATACGCAGTATTTT	CASSRGQEFFTDTQYF
TRBV9	TRBJ1-2	TRBD1	many	TGTGCCAGCAGCGTAACATACAGGGGAGGCTACACCTTC	CASSVTYRGGYTF
TRBV7-9	TRBJ2-1	.	.	TGTGCCAGCAGCCAGTACTGGGGTGAGCAGTTCTTC	CASSQYWGEQFF
TRBV7-2	TRBJ1-1	.	few	TGTGCCAGCAGCTTAATAGCGAACACTGAAGCTTTCTTT	CASSLIANTEAFF
TRBV20-1	TRBJ2-7	TRBD1	.	TGCAGTGCTAGATATCCGGGACAGGGGTCCTACGAGCAGTACTTC	CSARYPGQGSYEQYF
TRBV7-2	TRBJ2-1	TRBD2	many	TGTGCCAGCAGCTTAGGGGGGGGTCGGGAGCAGTTCTTC	CASSLGGGREQFF
TRBV6-5	TRBJ1-4	.	few	TGTGCCAGCAGTTACGGACGAGTTAATGAAAAACTGTTTTTT	CASSYGRVNEKLFF
TRBV4-1	TRBJ1-1	.	.	TGCGCCAGCAGCCAAGTACAGGGTGGCGACACTGAAGCTTTCTTT	CASSQVQGGDTEAFF
TRBV7-6	TRBJ2-7	.	once	TGTGCCAGCAGCTTAGTACAGGGAGGTCCCCACGAGCAGTACTTC	CASSLVQGGPHEQYF
TRBV9	TRBJ2-2	TRBD2	.	TGTGCCAGCAGCGGGAGCGGGGGGCCCTCCCAGAACACCGGGGAGCTGTTTTTT	CASSGSGGPSQNTGELFF
TRBV5-1	TRBJ2-3	TRBD2	.	TGCACCAGCAGCATCGGACTAGCGGGCACAGATACGCAGTATTTT	CTSSIGLAGTDTQYF
TRBV29-1	TRBJ2-1	.	.	TGCAGCGCAACGCCCGGGGGCATATCCTACAATGAGCAGTTCTTC	CSATPGGISYNEQFF
TRBV15	TRBJ1-1	.	few	TGTGCCACCAGCAGAGAAGGGGCCCCGCCACCTTTCTTT	CATSREGAPPPFF
TRBV27	TRBJ2-3	.	few	TGTGCCAGCAGTTTATTCGGGGGATTAACTAGCACAGATACGCAGTATTTT	CASSLFGGLTSTDTQYF
TRBV27	TRBJ2-3	.	.	TGTGCCAGCAGGAAAACCACAGATACGCAGTATTTT	CASRKTTDTQYF
TRBV5-5	TRBJ2-1	.	.	TGTGCCAGCAGCTTGGTTGTCTCGGGCTACAATGAGCAGTTCTTC	CASSLVVSGYNEQFF
TRBV29-1	TRBJ2-5	.	.	TGCAGCGGTCGGGGATTAAGGGAGACCCAGTACTTC	CSGRGLRETQYF
TRBV9	TRBJ1-1	.	.	TGTGCCAGCAGCGTCAACCAGGGGAGGTGGTCTGAAGCTTTCTTT	CASSVNQGRWSEAFF
TRBV20-1	TRBJ1-2	TRBD1	few	TGCAGTGCTCAGGGACAGGGGGGAGATGGCTACACCTTC	CSAQGQGGDGYTF
TRBV4-1	TRBJ2-5	TRBD2	once	TGCGCCAGCGGACTAGCGGCCAAAGAGACCCAGTACTTC	CASGLAAKETQYF
TRBV20-1	TRBJ2-4	TRBD1	.	TGCAGTGCTGGTCGACAGGGCAGGGTAGCCAAAAACATTCAGTACTTC	CSAGRQGRVAKNIQYF
TRBV6-1	TRBJ1-5	TRBD1	.	TGTGCCAGCAGTGCCGAGGGGACAGGGTGGGTGCCCCAGCATTTT	CASSAEGTGWVPQHF
TRBV12-3/TRBV12-4	TRBJ1-2	.	few	TGTGCCAGCGGCCCCGGCGGTGGACAAGTTTATGGCTACACCTTC	CASGPGGGQVYGYTF
TRBV28	TRBJ2-7	TRBD1	.	TGTGCCAGCAGTACTCCCGGGACAGCCACCTACGAGCAGTACTTC	CASSTPGTATYEQYF
TRBV4-3	TRBJ2-1	.	few	TGCGCCAGCAGCCGACGGATCGGAGGGGGAAGCTCCTACAATGAGCAGTTCTTC	CASSRRIGGGSSYNEQFF
TRBV12-5	TRBJ2-1	TRBD2	few	TGTGCTAGTGGCTCCCGAAAAAAGAGCGGGGCGGGGTACAATGAGCAGTTCTTC	CASGSRKKSGAGYNEQFF
TRBV7-2	TRBJ2-5	TRBD1	.	TGTGCCAGCAGCTTAGCGCAGACAGGGGCAAAAGAGACCCAGTACTTC	CASSLAQTGAKETQYF